This TCR beta chain was captured by sequencing in a study of radiation and T cells in renal cell carcinoma. This clone is medium-sized in the sample. Treatment meaning: 15 Gy SBRT to primary tumor, nephrectomy 4 weeks later. Unmatched junction bases numbered 27, after V lost 4 bases and J lost 3 bases. The CDR3 extends over 22 amino acids. Germline V gene lookup returns CDR1 LNHDA and CDR2 SQIVND (reference sequence). Assay: immunoSEQ multiplex PCR; the TCRdb copy retains only in-frame clones and omits some. The sample includes about 24,000 clones, about 50% of them seen just once. The chain links TRBV19 to TRBJ1-5, with 7 bases that match TRBD1. The clonotype comes from a woman aged 45-59 years with renal cell carcinoma. This material consisted of tumor tissue, taken from a patient whose treatment included radiotherapy and nephrectomy. The CDR3 spells CASSNSLTGANRLILINQPQHF. Written as DNA, the CDR3 is TGTGCCAGTAGTAACTCCCTAACAGGGGCTAACAGACTGATTTTAATCAATCAGCCCCAGCATTTT.